These 20 T cell receptor beta chains originate from one sample sequenced in a study of tissue T cells after allogeneic stem cell transplantation. Profiled with immunoSEQ multiplex PCR; TCRdb holds only in-frame clones, not every one. Here the sample spans 9,500 to 15,000 clones, about 73% being singletons. The sequenced sample was tissue from the right colon, obtained at autopsy. These receptors were obtained from a woman aged 18 to 50 with breast cancer.

J is TRBJ2-6 and V is TRBV13; D is possibly TRBD2 (5 bases). There are 13 residues in the CDR3. In germline, CDR1 is PRHDT, CDR2 FYEKMQ (reference sequence). V dropped 3 bases and J dropped 9 bases, with 9 bases sitting between them. The CDR3 nucleotides read TGTGCCAGCAGCTTCGGACGGGACAACGTCCTGACTTTC. Residues: CASSFGRDNVLTF.

V gene TRBV6-1 combines with J gene TRBJ1-2; D perhaps matches TRBD1 (5 bases). Germline CDR1 is MNHNS and CDR2 is SASEGT. This CDR3 has 14 residues. The V and J ends lost 3 bases and 8 bases respectively, with 16 bases between them. CDR3 nucleotides: TGTGCCAGCAGTGATGTCGGGGGAACTTTCGGCTACACCTTC. This sequence encodes CASSDVGGTFGYTF.

This chain uses TRBV5-1 with TRBJ2-7, with 10 bases identical to TRBD2. The length of the CDR3 is 15 residues. Germline V CDR1 and CDR2: SGHRS, YFSETQ. V lost 5 bases to trimming and J lost 1 base; unmatched junction nucleotides: 6. This CDR3 is CASRPGLAASYEQYF. The CDR3 DNA reads TGCGCCAGCAGACCTGGACTAGCGGCTTCCTACGAGCAGTACTTC.

The rearrangement joins TRBV24-1 to TRBJ1-4; no firm D call. CDR1 is KGHDR and CDR2 is SFDVKD in the germline V gene. The ends were cut back, 5 bases at V and 8 bases at J, with 14 bases in the middle. The CDR3 has 14 residues. This chain's CDR3 is CATSVGGPKEKLFF. The CDR3 region has the DNA TGTGCCACCAGTGTAGGAGGGCCCAAGGAAAAACTGTTTTTT.

The chain joins TRBV7-2 to TRBJ1-6, with D perhaps TRBD1 (5 bases). CDR3 length: 16 amino acids. Trimming cost V 4 bases and J 9 bases, with 19 bases left between them. Germline CDR1 SGHTA, CDR2 FQGNSA. CDR3 bases: TGTGCCAGCAGCTCCTCGTCCGGGATCGGGGGTTCACCCCTCCACTTT. Translated, it gives CASSSSSGIGGSPLHF.

This clone was detected only a few times. Different DNA sequences within this sample yield the same CDR3. This sequence joins TRBV2 and TRBJ1-5; no firm D call. This CDR3 is built from 13 residues. V gave up 1 base and J gave up 2 bases, with 3 bases separating them. The germline gives CDR1 SNHLY, CDR2 FYNNEI. The CDR3 coding sequence is TGTGCCAGCAGTGAAGAGGGCAATCAGCCCCAGCATTTT. Protein sequence: CASSEEGNQPQHF.

The rearrangement links TRBV5-3 to TRBJ1-6; 7 positions agree with TRBD1. TRBV5-3 is classed as an ORF, of uncertain function. CDR3 size: 19 residues. V dropped 4 bases and J dropped 1; count of bases not matched to a gene: 14. Here the CDR3 DNA reads TGTGCCAGAAGCGGTGGGAGAGCAGGGGGTTCATCCTATAATTCACCCCTCCACTTT. Translated: CARSGGRAGGSSYNSPLHF.

The gene calls are TRBV5-8 and TRBJ2-7; TRBD2 aligns across 9 bases. The V and J ends lost 6 bases and 3 bases, in that order; junction bases with no gene match: 10. Germline CDR1 is SGHTS and CDR2 is YDEGEE. The CDR3 has 15 amino acids. The chain's CDR3 is CASTIVSGSLYEQYF. The CDR3 bases are TGTGCCAGCACCATAGTTAGCGGGAGTCTCTACGAGCAGTACTTC.

This chain uses TRBV7-9 with TRBJ1-5; D remains ambiguous. V lost 6 bases and J lost 9, with 12 bases in between. CDR3 length equals 12 residues. Germline V gene lookup returns CDR1 SEHNR and CDR2 FQNEAQ (reference sequence). The CDR3 sequence is CASSLDIGPQHF. The CDR3 coding sequence is TGTGCCAGCAGTCTTGATATAGGGCCCCAGCATTTT. The full variable domain, its missing parts supplied by reference TRBV7-9 and TRBJ1-5, is DTGVSQNPRHKITKRGQNVTFRCDPISEHNRLYWYRQTLGQGPEFLTYFQNEAQLEKSRLLSDRFSAERPKGSFSTLEIQRTEQGDSAMYLCASSLDIGPQHFGDGTRLSIL.

The chain recombines TRBV4-3 with TRBJ2-3; TRBD2 agrees at 8 bases. CDR1 and CDR2 (germline): LGHNA, YSLEER. The length of the CDR3 is 17 residues. Trimming removed 0 bases from V and 5 bases from J; junction bases left unmatched: 10. This chain's CDR3 is CASSQDATGGLVDTQYF. CDR3 bases: TGCGCCAGCAGCCAAGATGCGACGGGGGGGCTGGTAGATACGCAGTATTTT.

This chain joins TRBV29-1 and TRBJ1-5, with 11 bases that match TRBD1. The germline gives CDR1 SQVTM, CDR2 ANQGSEA. Trimming took 5 bases from V and 7 from J; bases not matched to a gene: 7. The CDR3 runs 14 residues. The CDR3 sequence: CSVQTGTGGQPQHF. The CDR3 bases are TGCAGCGTTCAGACCGGGACAGGGGGGCAGCCCCAGCATTTT.

The rearrangement joins TRBV3-1 (or the pseudogene TRBV3-2) to TRBJ2-1; D could derive from TRBD1 or TRBD2 (5 bases each). Trimming removed 10 bases from V and 10 bases from J, with 23 bases in between. CDR3 length equals 14 residues. Germline loops: CDR1 LGHDT, CDR2 YNNKEL (reference sequence). The DNA of the CDR3 is TGTGCCACCAAACTCCGGGACCAGAGTATGGAGCAGTTCTTC. This gives the protein CATKLRDQSMEQFF.

The chain links TRBV29-1 to TRBJ2-1, with 10 bases matching TRBD1. In germline, CDR1 is SQVTM, CDR2 ANQGSEA. The length of the CDR3 is 13 residues. V lost 7 bases and J lost 9; bases outside the gene matches: 9. The CDR3, as DNA: TGCAGCGGCGGGACAGGGGACGGGGGTGAGCAGTTCTTC. Translated, it gives CSGGTGDGGEQFF.

This sequence joins TRBV9 and TRBJ1-2; no clear D gene. The CDR3 consists of 13 residues. The germline CDR1 and CDR2 sequences are SGDLS and YYNGEE. With 2 bases removed from V and 3 bases from J, the gap between germline ends came to 8 bases. The CDR3, as DNA: TGTGCCAGCAGCGTTCCGCCCGACTATGGCTACACCTTC. It is translated as CASSVPPDYGYTF.

This chain connects TRBV3-1 (or the pseudogene TRBV3-2) to TRBJ2-2; D gene ambiguous. Trimming cost V 4 bases and J 5 bases, with 11 bases left between them. Looked up from germline, CDR1 is LGHDT and CDR2 is YNNKEL (reference sequence). The CDR3 is made up of 14 amino acids. The CDR3 is CASSLRRRTGELFF. The CDR3 DNA follows: TGTGCCAGCAGCCTAAGGAGACGGACCGGGGAGCTGTTTTTT.

The CDR3 DNA reads as TGTGCCAGCAGCTTAGCGGGACTAGGGGACGAGCAGTACTTC. Protein: CASSLAGLGDEQYF. This chain uses TRBV7-2 with TRBJ2-7; TRBD2 agrees at 8 bases. This CDR3 has 14 residues. The ends lost 0 bases at V and 5 bases at J; junction bases unmatched: 3. Per germline, CDR1 SGHTA and CDR2 FQGNSA.

Here the CDR3 reads CASSQGITLADSNEKLFF. CDR3 DNA: TGTGCCAGCAGCCAAGGGATTACGTTGGCAGACTCAAATGAAAAACTGTTTTTT. This sequence joins TRBV3-1 (or the pseudogene TRBV3-2) and TRBJ1-4, with unresolved D. Germline V CDR1 and CDR2: LGHDT, YNNKEL (reference sequence). The CDR3 sequence is 18 residues long. The V gene lost 1 base and the J gene lost 5 bases, with 20 bases spanning the gap.

This chain connects TRBV7-8 to TRBJ1-4; unclear D gene. V shed 3 bases and J shed 1 base, with 6 bases lying between them. The CDR3 totals 14 residues. The germline V gene has CDR1 SGHVS and CDR2 FQNEAQ. CDR3 loop: CASSFMLTNEKLFF. Here the CDR3 DNA reads TGTGCCAGCAGCTTTATGTTAACTAATGAAAAACTGTTTTTT.

The V call is TRBV27, the J call TRBJ2-2; tentative D call: TRBD2 (7 bases). The CDR3 covers 16 residues. Trimming took 4 bases from V and 5 from J, leaving 17 bases between them. Germline values: CDR1 MNHEY, CDR2 SMNVEV (reference sequence). CDR3 in amino acids: CASSSLLARGTGELFF. CDR3 coding DNA: TGTGCCAGCAGTTCCCTACTAGCGAGGGGGACCGGGGAGCTGTTTTTT.

The chain has TRBV4-3 and TRBJ2-7; D is ambiguous. The CDR3 extends over 15 amino acids. Germline CDR1 LGHNA, CDR2 YSLEER. V was cut by 0 bases and J by 4 bases, with 13 bases left in between. CDR3 region: CASSQDGRLSYEQYF. The CDR3 nucleotides are TGCGCCAGCAGCCAAGACGGCAGGTTGAGTTACGAGCAGTACTTC.